This section outlines one T cell receptor (beta chain) sequence together with its context. This specimen comes from a study of monozygotic twins with inflammatory bowel disease. CDR3 length: 17 residues. Germline V CDR1 and CDR2: MNHNS, SASEGT. Each TCR library consumed around 3,600 ng of total RNA. TCRdb reprocessed the 5' RACE reads; each CDR3 protein has one entry and no DNA is given. In all, the sample yields around 150,000 distinct CDR3 sequences. The rearrangement links TRBV6-1 to TRBJ2-5; TCRdb calls TRBD1, which cannot be checked without DNA. The TCR was taken from a human donor with ulcerative colitis or Crohn's disease, or a healthy co-twin of an affected twin (not recorded which). Sequenced: blood. This CDR3 is CASSHPYAGQYKETQYF.